Below, 7 T cell receptor beta chains from the same sample are listed, as sequenced in a study of early T cells in non-severe SARS-CoV-2 infection. TCRdb independently ran MiXCR on the 5' RACE reads; one entry per CDR3 protein. The data contain approximately 69,000 distinct CDR3 sequences, around 11% of them singletons. Material: whole blood. The receptors were sampled from an adult who was a healthcare worker with PCR-confirmed SARS-CoV-2 infection or an uninfected control (not recorded which).

The rearrangement joins TRBV24-1 to TRBJ1-6; D not resolved. The CDR3 contains 12 residues. V gave up 10 bases and J gave up 8 bases, with 11 bases separating them. CDR1 KGHDR and CDR2 SFDVKD come from the germline V gene. CDR3 loop: CATPAGDSPLHF. CDR3 nucleotide sequence: TGTGCCACTCCGGCGGGTGATTCACCCCTCCACTTT.

V is TRBV5-1 and J is TRBJ1-4; D call uncertain. Germline V gene data show CDR1 as SGHRS and CDR2 as YFSETQ. This CDR3 is 15 amino acids long. Trimming removed 0 bases at V and 5 bases at J, with 11 bases between. The CDR3 spells CASSLGRDQNEKLFF. The CDR3 DNA sequence: TGCGCCAGCAGCTTGGGACGAGACCAGAATGAAAAACTGTTTTTT.

The chain couples TRBV29-1 to TRBJ2-7; maybe TRBD2 (6 bases). Germline V gene lookup returns CDR1 SQVTM and CDR2 ANQGSEA. The CDR3 has 12 residues. The V end lost 6 bases, the J end lost 2 bases, and 11 bases lay between the germline ends. CDR3 amino acids: CSVLRGTYEQYF. The CDR3 nucleotides read TGCAGCGTCCTCCGCGGGACCTACGAGCAGTACTTC.

The sample holds a few counts of this clonotype. The V and J genes are TRBV11-1 and TRBJ2-7, with TRBD2 matching over 11 bases. Looked up from germline, CDR1 is SGHAT and CDR2 is FQDESV (reference sequence). V shed 5 bases and J 1 base; nucleotides not matched to a gene: 7. The CDR3 runs 16 residues. The CDR3 DNA is TGTGCCAGCAGCGCAACTAGCGGGAGTATGTCCTACGAGCAGTACTTC. Its translation is CASSATSGSMSYEQYF.

This clonotype was detected a few times. The chain carries TRBV7-8 and TRBJ2-5; D not certain. The V end lost 0 bases, the J end lost 1 base, and 9 bases lay between the germline ends. CDR3 length: 15 amino acids. Per the germline V gene, CDR1 is SGHVS and CDR2 is FQNEAQ. The CDR3: CASSLASTPQETQYF. DNA of the CDR3: TGTGCCAGCAGCTTAGCATCGACACCCCAAGAGACCCAGTACTTC.

The rearrangement links TRBV6-4 to TRBJ1-1; no definite D call. The CDR3 extends over 13 amino acids. Trimming left V 5 bases short and J 0 bases short, with 7 bases between. The germline gives CDR1 MRHNA, CDR2 SNTAGT. The CDR3 DNA reads as TGTGCCAGCAGTATCACCATGAACACTGAAGCTTTCTTT. It translates to CASSITMNTEAFF.

This clonotype was observed many times. V and J are TRBV7-2 and TRBJ1-3; 10 bases fit TRBD1. J was trimmed by 4 bases and V by 6 bases; bases with no gene match: 3. CDR3 length: 14 residues. Germline V gives CDR1 SGHTA, CDR2 FQGNSA. The CDR3 DNA sequence: TGTGCCAGCAGAGGGACAGGGGACGGAAACACCATATATTTT. This encodes CASRGTGDGNTIYF.